The T cell receptor beta chain under discussion was sequenced for a study of T cell responses to AZD1222 COVID-19 vaccine. Study information: Second-dose intervals near 4 or 12 weeks were combined. Findings and caveats of the study: Reportedly, nearly half of unique spike TCRs recognized epitopes outside B.1.351/B.1.1.7 mutations. Donors were largely white British and mainly female; clonal diversity was possibly underestimated. It was only 6 or 7 AZD1222 recipients who were seropositive at baseline.

On this clone: Its antigen is still unknown.

Some clones are missing from TCRdb's copy, which holds only in-frame ones; the method was immunoSEQ multiplex PCR. The sample consists of about 94,000 clones, 85% to 90% of them appearing once. V was cut by 5 bases and J by 0 bases, with 17 bases left in between. The CDR3 spans 17 residues. The germline V gene has CDR1 SGHVS and CDR2 FNYEAQ. This TCR came from an adult in good health. Sequences were derived from peripheral blood, sampled on day 0 of AZD1222 vaccination. This sequence joins TRBV7-6 and TRBJ1-5; no clear D. The CDR3 coding sequence is TGTGCCAGCAGCCCTCGAGGTCGCTGGGATAGCAATCAGCCCCAGCATTTT. Protein: CASSPRGRWDSNQPQHF.